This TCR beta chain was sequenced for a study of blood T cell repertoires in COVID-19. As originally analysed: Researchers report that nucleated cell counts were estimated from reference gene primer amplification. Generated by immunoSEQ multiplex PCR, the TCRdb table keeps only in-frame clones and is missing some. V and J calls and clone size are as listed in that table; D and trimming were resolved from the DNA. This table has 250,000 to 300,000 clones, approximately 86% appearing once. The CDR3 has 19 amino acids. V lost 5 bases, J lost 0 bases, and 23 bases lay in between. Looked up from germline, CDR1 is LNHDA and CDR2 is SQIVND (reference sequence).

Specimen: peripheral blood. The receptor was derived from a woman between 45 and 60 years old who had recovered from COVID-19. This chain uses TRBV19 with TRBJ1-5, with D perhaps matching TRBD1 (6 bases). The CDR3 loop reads CASSFRDISPGYSNQPQHF. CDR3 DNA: TGTGCCAGTAGTTTCCGGGACATCTCCCCCGGATATAGCAATCAGCCCCAGCATTTT.